Following are 7 T cell receptor beta chains from one sample sequenced in a study of control samples from healthy donors and cancer patients. Using immunoSEQ multiplex PCR, the repertoire was profiled, and TCRdb retains in-frame clones only, with some absent. The sample yields roughly 160,000 clones, approximately 94% seen once. Material: PBMCs. The receptors stem from a man aged 60 to 75 with colorectal cancer.

V is TRBV19 and J is TRBJ2-3; 10 bases map to TRBD1. Germline-derived CDR1 and CDR2 are LNHDA and SQIVND (reference sequence). The length of the CDR3 is 15 residues. Unmatched junction bases numbered 4, after V lost 3 bases and J lost 4 bases. This CDR3 is CASSMGGTGADTQYF. CDR3 coding DNA: TGTGCCAGTAGTATGGGAGGGACAGGGGCAGATACGCAGTATTTT.

This clone was seen just once. The chain has TRBV18 and TRBJ2-5; no clear D gene. The V gene's germline CDR1 is KGHSH and CDR2 LQKENI. V was clipped by 4 bases and J by 0 bases, with 6 bases between them. This CDR3 contains 13 residues. This CDR3 is CASSLFDQETQYF. Here the CDR3 DNA reads TGTGCCAGCTCACTTTTTGACCAAGAGACCCAGTACTTC.

The rearrangement uses TRBV28 and TRBJ1-1, with D perhaps matching TRBD1 (6 bases). Germline loops: CDR1 MDHEN, CDR2 SYDVKM. V dropped 1 base and J dropped 0 bases, with 12 bases sitting between them. The CDR3 consists of 16 residues. CDR3 coding DNA: TGTGCCAGCAGTTTATCCGGGGGCTCTATGAACACTGAAGCTTTCTTT. Translation gives CASSLSGGSMNTEAFF.

The chain links TRBV6-5 to TRBJ1-2, with TRBD1 as a possible D gene (6 bases). Trimming pared 6 bases from V and 8 bases from J, leaving 16 bases between. The germline V gene encodes CDR1 MNHEY and CDR2 SVGAGI. The CDR3 is 13 amino acids. CDR3 amino acids: CASRGDRFRGYTF. In DNA form, the CDR3 reads TGTGCCAGCAGAGGAGACAGGTTCCGCGGCTACACCTTC.

This sequence joins TRBV10-2 and TRBJ1-1; tentative D call: TRBD1 (5 bases). Germline-derived CDR1 and CDR2 are WSHSY and SAAADI. The CDR3 runs to 11 residues. Trimming cost V 3 bases and J 10 bases, with 9 bases left between them. The CDR3 DNA follows: TGCGCCAGCAGTGATGGGGCGAGAGCTTTCTTT. Translating gives CASSDGARAFF.

The chain links TRBV7-2 to TRBJ2-7, with a tentative D call TRBD1 (6 bases). From germline, CDR1 is SGHTA and CDR2 FQGNSA. Deletions cut 5 bases from V and 2 bases from J, with 13 bases between. CDR3 length: 14 residues. The CDR3 DNA reads as TGTGCCAGCAGCCGGAATACAGGGCCCTACGAGCAGTACTTC. The encoded protein is CASSRNTGPYEQYF. The variable domain in full, completed from reference TRBV7-2 and TRBJ2-7, reads GAGVSQSPSNKVTEKGKDVELRCDPISGHTALYWYRQSLGQGLEFLIYFQGNSAPDKSGLPSDRFSAERTGGSVSTLTIQRTQQEDSAVYLCASSRNTGPYEQYFGPGTRLTVT.

The chain couples TRBV27 to TRBJ2-7, with a tentative D call TRBD1 (6 bases). Looked up from germline, CDR1 is MNHEY and CDR2 is SMNVEV (reference sequence). This CDR3 contains 14 residues. Trimming pared 1 base from V and 1 base from J, leaving 8 bases between. The CDR3 sequence is CASSLWGPSYEQYF. As DNA, the CDR3 is TGTGCCAGCAGTTTATGGGGGCCATCCTACGAGCAGTACTTC.